The rows below give T cell receptor beta chains drawn from one sample of a study of technical replicates of blood from a few donors. Clones were read by immunoSEQ multiplex PCR, and TCRdb kept only the in-frame ones, dropping some. The data show about 59,000 clones, just under 95% seen once. Sequencing was carried out using PBMCs. These receptors all stem from a human donor in good health. Some clones in this sample may be carry-over from other donors' samples. CDR3s include the opening cysteine and the closing phenylalanine or tryptophan. Fields, in order: V gene, clone size, D gene, J gene, CDR3 protein, CDR3 DNA. A D gene is named only where the DNA matches it firmly. Where a row states a size, it is once, few, many or the class of an expanded clone; other rows omit it.

v_call: TRBV7-9; clone_size: .; d_call: .; j_call: TRBJ2-1; cdr3_aa: CASSLVRTGHHNEQFF; cdr3_nt: TGTGCCAGCAGCTTAGTCCGAACGGGACACCACAATGAGCAGTTCTTC
v_call: TRBV14; clone_size: .; d_call: .; j_call: TRBJ2-5; cdr3_aa: CASSQRLQETQYF; cdr3_nt: TGTGCCAGCAGCCAGCGGCTCCAAGAGACCCAGTACTTC
v_call: TRBV30; clone_size: .; d_call: .; j_call: TRBJ2-1; cdr3_aa: CAWSVFGSMKQFF; cdr3_nt: TGTGCCTGGAGTGTATTTGGGAGTATGAAGCAGTTCTTC
v_call: TRBV4-3; clone_size: .; d_call: TRBD2; j_call: TRBJ2-3; cdr3_aa: CASSQEVSGRTHSTDTQYF; cdr3_nt: TGCGCCAGCAGCCAAGAGGTTAGCGGGAGAACCCATAGCACAGATACGCAGTATTTT
v_call: TRBV2; clone_size: .; d_call: TRBD2; j_call: TRBJ2-7; cdr3_aa: CASMRLADSYEQYF; cdr3_nt: TGTGCCAGCATGAGACTAGCGGATTCCTACGAGCAGTACTTC
v_call: TRBV28; clone_size: .; d_call: .; j_call: TRBJ1-2; cdr3_aa: CASTSMTHYGYTF; cdr3_nt: TGTGCCAGCACCAGCATGACTCACTATGGCTACACCTTC
v_call: TRBV19; clone_size: .; d_call: .; j_call: TRBJ2-1; cdr3_aa: CASSNSLANEQFF; cdr3_nt: TGTGCCAGTAGTAACTCCCTAGCGAATGAGCAGTTCTTC
v_call: TRBV5-1; clone_size: .; d_call: .; j_call: TRBJ1-2; cdr3_aa: CASSWGRDNGYTF; cdr3_nt: TGCGCCAGCAGCTGGGGCCGGGACAATGGCTACACCTTC
v_call: TRBV7-2; clone_size: .; d_call: .; j_call: TRBJ1-2; cdr3_aa: CASSLRTYGYTF; cdr3_nt: TGTGCCAGCAGCTTAAGGACTTATGGCTACACCTTC
v_call: TRBV18; clone_size: .; d_call: .; j_call: TRBJ2-7; cdr3_aa: CASSPNYAGGEQYF; cdr3_nt: TGTGCCAGCTCACCTAACTATGCCGGCGGCGAGCAGTACTTC
v_call: TRBV4-3; clone_size: .; d_call: .; j_call: TRBJ2-7; cdr3_aa: CASSQDQETSSYEQYF; cdr3_nt: TGCGCCAGCAGCCAGGACCAGGAGACTAGCTCCTACGAGCAGTACTTC
v_call: TRBV9; clone_size: .; d_call: TRBD1; j_call: TRBJ2-2; cdr3_aa: CASSLIDRGRELFF; cdr3_nt: TGTGCCAGCAGCCTAATTGACAGGGGCAGGGAGCTGTTTTTT
v_call: TRBV7-2; clone_size: .; d_call: TRBD2; j_call: TRBJ2-5; cdr3_aa: CASSPGRVETQYF; cdr3_nt: TGTGCCAGCAGCCCTGGGAGGGTGGAGACCCAGTACTTC
v_call: TRBV11-2; clone_size: .; d_call: .; j_call: TRBJ1-4; cdr3_aa: CASSPRQYQNEKLFF; cdr3_nt: TGTGCCAGCAGCCCTCGACAGTACCAGAATGAAAAACTGTTTTTT
v_call: TRBV18; clone_size: .; d_call: TRBD2; j_call: TRBJ2-7; cdr3_aa: CASSPIRGGPYEQYF; cdr3_nt: TGTGCCAGCTCACCAATACGGGGGGGCCCTTACGAGCAGTACTTC
v_call: TRBV5-6; clone_size: .; d_call: TRBD2; j_call: TRBJ2-1; cdr3_aa: CASSLSTSGRSYNEQFF; cdr3_nt: TGTGCCAGCAGCTTATCGACTAGCGGGAGGAGTTACAATGAGCAGTTCTTC
v_call: TRBV7-2; clone_size: .; d_call: .; j_call: TRBJ2-5; cdr3_aa: CASTKLREKTQYF; cdr3_nt: TGTGCCAGCACCAAACTCAGGGAAAAGACCCAGTACTTC
v_call: TRBV13; clone_size: .; d_call: .; j_call: TRBJ1-2; cdr3_aa: CASGAGNANYGYTF; cdr3_nt: TGTGCCAGCGGGGCAGGGAACGCGAACTATGGCTACACCTTC
v_call: TRBV4-3; clone_size: .; d_call: TRBD1; j_call: TRBJ1-2; cdr3_aa: CASSQGTGLDPYGYTF; cdr3_nt: TGCGCCAGCAGCCAGGGGACAGGGCTTGATCCCTATGGCTACACCTTC
v_call: TRBV7-9; clone_size: .; d_call: TRBD2; j_call: TRBJ2-7; cdr3_aa: CASSLGGTGSGSDEQYF; cdr3_nt: TGTGCCAGCAGCTTAGGAGGTACTGGTAGCGGGAGTGACGAGCAGTACTTC
v_call: TRBV9; clone_size: .; d_call: TRBD2; j_call: TRBJ2-5; cdr3_aa: CASSVVAGGRETQYF; cdr3_nt: TGTGCCAGCAGCGTAGTAGCGGGGGGCCGGGAGACCCAGTACTTC
v_call: TRBV9; clone_size: .; d_call: .; j_call: TRBJ1-1; cdr3_aa: CASSVGPGGTEAFF; cdr3_nt: TGTGCCAGCAGCGTGGGCCCCGGCGGGACTGAAGCTTTCTTT
v_call: TRBV5-6; clone_size: once; d_call: .; j_call: TRBJ1-5; cdr3_aa: CASSFGYLQPQHF; cdr3_nt: TGTGCCAGCAGCTTCGGTTACCTTCAGCCCCAGCATTTT
v_call: TRBV7-2; clone_size: .; d_call: .; j_call: TRBJ2-3; cdr3_aa: CASSLGIGLTQYF; cdr3_nt: TGTGCCAGCAGCTTAGGTATCGGGTTGACGCAGTATTTT